This TCR beta chain was identified during a study of OX40 agonist ivuxolimab in advanced cancers. Sequencing was performed with immunoSEQ multiplex PCR; in TCRdb, only in-frame clones are kept and a portion is missing. The sample has tens of thousands of clones, about nine tenths seen once. The clonotype originates from an adult with an advanced solid tumor such as melanoma, head and neck, liver or kidney cancer. The sample was CD4+ or CD8+ T cells sorted from blood, taken in a trial of the OX40 agonist ivuxolimab.

CDR3 DNA: TGTGCCAGCAGCTATGACAGGGGCCCAGATACGCAGTATTTT. It is translated as CASSYDRGPDTQYF. This chain joins TRBV7-2 and TRBJ2-3, with 8 bases lining up with TRBD1. Germline V gives CDR1 SGHTA, CDR2 FQGNSA. V was pared by 4 bases and J by 4 bases, with 4 bases of the junction left unmatched. This CDR3 region has 14 residues.